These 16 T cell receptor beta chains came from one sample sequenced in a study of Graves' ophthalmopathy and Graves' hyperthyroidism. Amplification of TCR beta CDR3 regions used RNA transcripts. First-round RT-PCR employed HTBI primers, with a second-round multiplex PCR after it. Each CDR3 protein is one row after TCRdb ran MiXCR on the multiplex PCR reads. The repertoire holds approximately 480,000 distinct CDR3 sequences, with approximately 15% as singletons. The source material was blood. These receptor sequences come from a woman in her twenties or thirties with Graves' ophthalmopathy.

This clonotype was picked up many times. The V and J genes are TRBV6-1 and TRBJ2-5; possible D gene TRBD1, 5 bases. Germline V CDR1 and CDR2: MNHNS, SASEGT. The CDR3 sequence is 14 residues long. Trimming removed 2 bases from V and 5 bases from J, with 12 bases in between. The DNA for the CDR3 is TGTGCCAGCAGTGAAAGGGCAGGGTGGGAGACCCAGTACTTC. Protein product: CASSERAGWETQYF.

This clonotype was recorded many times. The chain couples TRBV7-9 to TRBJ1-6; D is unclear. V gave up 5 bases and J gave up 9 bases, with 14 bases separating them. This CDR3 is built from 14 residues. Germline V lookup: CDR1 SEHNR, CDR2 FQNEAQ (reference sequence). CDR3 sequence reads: CASSPLAGGSPLHF. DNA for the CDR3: TGTGCCAGCAGCCCTCTTGCGGGTGGTTCACCCCTCCACTTT.

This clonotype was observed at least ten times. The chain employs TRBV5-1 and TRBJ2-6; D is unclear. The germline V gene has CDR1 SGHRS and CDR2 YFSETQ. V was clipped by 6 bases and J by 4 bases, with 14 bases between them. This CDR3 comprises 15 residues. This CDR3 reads CASMSSIGGANVLTF. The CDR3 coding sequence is TGCGCCAGCATGAGTTCTATCGGAGGGGCCAACGTCCTGACTTTC.

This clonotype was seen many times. The CDR3 DNA follows: TGCGCCAGCAGTGATATGGTGGGCTATGGCTACACCTTC. It yields the protein CASSDMVGYGYTF. The chain uses TRBV10-2 and TRBJ1-2; D gene ambiguous. V lost 3 bases and J lost 4, with 9 bases in between. Germline CDR1 and CDR2: WSHSY and SAAADI. CDR3 length equals 13 residues.

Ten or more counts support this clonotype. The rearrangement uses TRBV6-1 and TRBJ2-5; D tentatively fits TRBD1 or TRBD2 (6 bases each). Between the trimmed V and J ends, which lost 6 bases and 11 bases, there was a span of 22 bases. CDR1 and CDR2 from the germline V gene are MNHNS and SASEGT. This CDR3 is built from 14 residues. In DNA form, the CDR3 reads TGTGCCAGCAGCACTGGGGGGACACAAGGATCACAGTACTTC. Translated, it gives CASSTGGTQGSQYF.

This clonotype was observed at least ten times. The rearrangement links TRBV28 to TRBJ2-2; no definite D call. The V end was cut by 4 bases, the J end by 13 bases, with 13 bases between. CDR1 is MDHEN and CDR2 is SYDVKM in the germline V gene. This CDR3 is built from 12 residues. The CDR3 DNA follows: TGTGCCAGCAGTTCGGGCCGGCCTTGGCTGTTTTTT. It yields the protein CASSSGRPWLFF.

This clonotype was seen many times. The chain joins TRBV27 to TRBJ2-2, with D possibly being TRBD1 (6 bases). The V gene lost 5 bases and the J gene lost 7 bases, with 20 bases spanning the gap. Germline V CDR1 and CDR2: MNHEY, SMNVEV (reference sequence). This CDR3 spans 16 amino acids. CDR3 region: CASSKSTGLGRGELFF. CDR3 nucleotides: TGTGCCAGCAGTAAAAGTACAGGGCTCGGGCGCGGGGAGCTGTTTTTT.

The CDR3 protein is CASSVGQTSYEQYF. The CDR3 DNA follows: TGTGCCAGCAGCGTAGGACAGACTAGCTACGAGCAGTACTTC. The rearrangement links TRBV9 to TRBJ2-7, with D perhaps TRBD2 (6 bases). Between the trimmed V and J ends, which lost 0 bases and 3 bases, there was a span of 10 bases. Germline CDR1 and CDR2: SGDLS and YYNGEE. CDR3 size: 14 residues.

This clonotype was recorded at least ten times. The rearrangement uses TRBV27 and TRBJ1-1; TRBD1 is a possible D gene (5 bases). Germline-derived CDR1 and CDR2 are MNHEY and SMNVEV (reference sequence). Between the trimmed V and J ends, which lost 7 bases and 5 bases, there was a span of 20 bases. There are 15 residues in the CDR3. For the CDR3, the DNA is TGTGCCAGCACCTTTCGGGGGGGATCGGGGACTGAAGCTTTCTTT. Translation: CASTFRGGSGTEAFF.

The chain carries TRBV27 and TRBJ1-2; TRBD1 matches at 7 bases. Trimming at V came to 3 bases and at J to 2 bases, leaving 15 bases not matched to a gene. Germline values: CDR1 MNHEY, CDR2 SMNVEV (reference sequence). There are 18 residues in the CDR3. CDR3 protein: CASSFHGGGTGANYGYTF. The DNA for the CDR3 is TGTGCCAGCAGTTTTCATGGGGGGGGAACAGGGGCCAACTATGGCTACACCTTC.

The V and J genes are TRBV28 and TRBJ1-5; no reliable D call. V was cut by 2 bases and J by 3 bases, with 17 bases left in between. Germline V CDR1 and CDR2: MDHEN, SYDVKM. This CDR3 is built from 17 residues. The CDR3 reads CASSLTLMGSSNQPQHF. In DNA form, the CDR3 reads TGTGCCAGCAGTTTAACGCTGATGGGGTCTTCCAATCAGCCCCAGCATTTT.

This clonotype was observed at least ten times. CDR3 region: CASSSAGENEQYF. DNA of the CDR3: TGTGCCAGCAGTTCGGCAGGGGAAAACGAGCAGTACTTC. This chain connects TRBV28 to TRBJ2-7; TRBD1 is a possible D gene (6 bases). Trimming removed 4 bases at V and 5 bases at J, with 12 bases between. The CDR3 contains 13 residues. CDR1 is MDHEN, CDR2 SYDVKM, per germline.

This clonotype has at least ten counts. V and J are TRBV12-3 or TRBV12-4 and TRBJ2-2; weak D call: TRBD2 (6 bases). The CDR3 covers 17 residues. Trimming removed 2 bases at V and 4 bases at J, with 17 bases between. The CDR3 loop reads CASSLYGSGRSTGELFF. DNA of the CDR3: TGTGCCAGCAGTTTATATGGTAGCGGCCGTTCCACCGGGGAGCTGTTTTTT.

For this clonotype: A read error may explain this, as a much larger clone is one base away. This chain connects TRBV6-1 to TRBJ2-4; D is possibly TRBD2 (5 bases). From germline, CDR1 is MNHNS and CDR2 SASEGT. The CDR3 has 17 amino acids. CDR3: CASSESGRGITKNIKYF. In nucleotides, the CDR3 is TGTGCCAGCAGTGAATCTGGACGAGGGATTACCAAAAACATTAAGTACTTC.

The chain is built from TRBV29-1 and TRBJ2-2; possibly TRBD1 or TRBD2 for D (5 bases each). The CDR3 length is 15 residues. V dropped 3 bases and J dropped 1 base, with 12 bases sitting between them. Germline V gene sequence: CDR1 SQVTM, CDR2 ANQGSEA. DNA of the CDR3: TGCAGCGTTGACCCATCAGGGAGGAACACCGGGGAGCTGTTTTTT. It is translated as CSVDPSGRNTGELFF.

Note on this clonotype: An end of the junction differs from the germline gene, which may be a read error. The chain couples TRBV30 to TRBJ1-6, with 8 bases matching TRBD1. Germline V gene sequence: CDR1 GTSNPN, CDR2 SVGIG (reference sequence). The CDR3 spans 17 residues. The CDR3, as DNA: TGTGCCTGGAGTGTACGAGGACAGGGACTTGTGGGTTCACTCCTCCACTTT. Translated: CAWSVRGQGLVGSLLHF.